The 29 T cell receptor beta chains presented below share a single source sample, sequenced in a study of cytomegalovirus exposure and HLA in healthy donors. PCR involved 60 Vbeta and 13 Jbeta primers. Only in-frame clones appear in the TCRdb table, and some are missing; sequencing was by immunoSEQ multiplex PCR. This table has fewer than 150,000 clones, 80% appearing once. Sample: PBMCs. The source is a man in his forties in good health and CMV-seropositive.

This clone was observed a few times. This chain links TRBV27 with TRBJ1-5; D is unresolved. Per germline, CDR1 MNHEY and CDR2 SMNVEV (reference sequence). The CDR3 sequence is 16 residues long. V lost 2 bases, J lost 1 base, and 12 bases lay in between. CDR3 residues: CASSLVPLLSNQPQHF. CDR3 DNA sequence: TGTGCCAGCAGTTTAGTCCCCCTCTTGAGCAATCAGCCCCAGCATTTT.

In regard to this clone: Additional DNA sequences in this sample encode the identical CDR3. The chain employs TRBV6-6 and TRBJ1-5; a possible D gene is TRBD1 (5 bases). Trimming pared 7 bases from V and 3 bases from J, leaving 10 bases between. Germline V gene lookup returns CDR1 MNHNY and CDR2 SVGAGI (reference sequence). This CDR3 has 13 residues. The CDR3 is CASTNRLNQPQHF. CDR3 DNA: TGTGCCAGCACTAACAGGCTCAATCAGCCCCAGCATTTT.

This sequence joins TRBV9 and TRBJ1-1; no definite D call. The CDR3 is 11 residues long. Per the germline V gene, CDR1 is SGDLS and CDR2 is YYNGEE. V was shortened by 3 bases and J by 5 bases, with 5 bases between the two germline ends. CDR3 amino acids: CASSAGTEAFF. The CDR3 DNA follows: TGTGCCAGCAGCGCGGGGACTGAAGCTTTCTTT.

This clone occurred once. The chain is built from TRBV19 and TRBJ2-2; 9 positions agree with TRBD1. CDR1 is LNHDA, CDR2 SQIVND, per germline (reference sequence). The CDR3 runs to 15 residues. V shed 5 bases and J 4 bases; nucleotides not matched to a gene: 5. CDR3: CASSGRDRVTGELFF. In DNA form, the CDR3 reads TGTGCCAGTAGTGGAAGGGACAGGGTCACCGGGGAGCTGTTTTTT.

The rearrangement uses TRBV6-1 and TRBJ1-1, with D maybe TRBD1 (5 bases). V was trimmed by 4 bases and J by 4 bases, leaving 16 bases between them. The germline V gene has CDR1 MNHNS and CDR2 SASEGT. The CDR3 is made up of 15 amino acids. DNA for the CDR3: TGTGCCAGCAGTGCTGGACAACTCAGGAGCACTGAAGCTTTCTTT. It translates to CASSAGQLRSTEAFF.

The chain has TRBV6-5 and TRBJ2-5, with D unresolved. V was trimmed by 0 bases and J by 5 bases, leaving 13 bases between them. The CDR3 contains 15 residues. Germline V gene lookup returns CDR1 MNHEY and CDR2 SVGAGI. CDR3 sequence (DNA): TGTGCCAGCAGTTACTCACTCCCAACCTCGGAGACCCAGTACTTC. Its protein is CASSYSLPTSETQYF.

To note about this clone: At one end, the junction sequence differs from germline, possibly due to a read error. The chain employs TRBV19 and TRBJ1-2; perhaps TRBD1 as D (5 bases). The germline V gene encodes CDR1 LNHDA and CDR2 SQIVND (reference sequence). The CDR3 loop spans 14 amino acids. CDR3 nucleotides: TGTGACAGTAGTATCAAACCAGGGAACTATGGCTACACCTTC. Residues: CDSSIKPGNYGYTF.

The chain is built from TRBV11-3 and TRBJ2-2; 9 bases are a match to TRBD1. Germline V gene lookup returns CDR1 SGHNT and CDR2 YENEEA. The CDR3 contains 14 residues. The trim removed 4 bases at V and 6 bases at J, leaving 3 bases unmatched. CDR3 DNA: TGTGCCAGCAGCTGGGACAGGGTGGCCGGGGAGCTGTTTTTT. Its translation: CASSWDRVAGELFF.

V and J are TRBV7-2 and TRBJ2-2; D gene ambiguous. Trimming pared 5 bases from V and 0 bases from J, leaving 13 bases between. CDR1 is SGHTA and CDR2 is FQGNSA in the germline V gene. The CDR3 is 16 amino acids. The CDR3 sequence: CASSATGSTNTGELFF. The CDR3 DNA reads as TGTGCCAGCAGCGCCACCGGGTCCACGAACACCGGGGAGCTGTTTTTT.

The chain is built from TRBV6-1 and TRBJ1-2; D gene uncertain. Germline V gene sequence: CDR1 MNHNS, CDR2 SASEGT. The V end was cut by 2 bases, the J end by 3 bases, with 13 bases between. The CDR3 runs 15 residues. DNA for the CDR3: TGTGCCAGCAGTGAAAGTCCTTCCCCAGACTATGGCTACACCTTC. Its protein product is CASSESPSPDYGYTF.

Of note for this clone: Other DNA sequences in the sample encode the same CDR3. This chain joins TRBV4-2 and TRBJ1-1; D gene unclear. The germline V and J ends were trimmed by 1 base and 8 bases, with 5 bases remaining between them. CDR1 and CDR2 from the germline V gene are LGHNA and YNFKEQ. The CDR3 is made up of 11 amino acids. CDR3 in amino acids: CASSQGREAFF. The CDR3 bases are TGTGCCAGCAGCCAAGGGCGGGAAGCTTTCTTT.

This clone occurred once. The V gene is TRBV2, the J gene TRBJ1-1, with D uncertain. Looked up from germline, CDR1 is SNHLY and CDR2 is FYNNEI. The CDR3 is made up of 13 amino acids. Trimming took off 6 bases at V and 1 base at J, with 9 bases between the two ends. In nucleotides, the CDR3 is TGTGCCAGCAGAGACACCACGAACACTGAAGCTTTCTTT. Translation gives CASRDTTNTEAFF.

The rearrangement links TRBV7-9 to TRBJ1-5; possibly TRBD1 for D (6 bases). Germline-derived CDR1 and CDR2 are SEHNR and FQNEAQ (reference sequence). The CDR3 covers 17 residues. V was clipped by 0 bases and J by 0 bases, with 12 bases between them. Here the CDR3 reads CASSLALTGDSNQPQHF. CDR3 DNA: TGTGCCAGCAGCTTAGCCCTGACAGGCGATAGCAATCAGCCCCAGCATTTT.

This clone was observed a handful of times. The V gene is TRBV7-8, the J gene TRBJ1-6; D is ambiguous. The CDR3 covers 15 residues. Germline CDR1 is SGHVS and CDR2 is FQNEAQ. Deletions cut 4 bases from V and 9 bases from J, with 16 bases between. The CDR3 sequence: CASSSRTSRGSPLHF. In nucleotides, the CDR3 is TGTGCCAGCAGCTCTCGCACGAGTCGTGGTTCACCCCTCCACTTT.

The chain links TRBV19 to TRBJ1-5; 8 bases map to TRBD1. The germline V gene has CDR1 LNHDA and CDR2 SQIVND (reference sequence). With 3 bases clipped from V and 4 bases from J, the junction kept 23 bases outside the gene matches. The CDR3 consists of 21 residues. CDR3 amino acids: CASSIIALGLQGQDSNQPQHF. DNA of the CDR3: TGTGCCAGTAGTATCATCGCCCTCGGCCTCCAGGGACAGGACTCTAATCAGCCCCAGCATTTT.

The J gene is TRBJ2-3, the V gene TRBV7-6; no firm D call. Germline V gives CDR1 SGHVS, CDR2 FNYEAQ. The CDR3 spans 14 residues. Trimming took off 0 bases at V and 0 bases at J, with 4 bases between the two ends. The CDR3, as DNA: TGTGCCAGCAGCTTAGCCGGGAGCACAGATACGCAGTATTTT. This gives the protein CASSLAGSTDTQYF. Looking up the rest from reference TRBV7-6 and TRBJ2-3 gives the full variable domain: GAGVSQSPRYKVTKRGQDVALRCDPISGHVSLYWYRQALGQGPEFLTYFNYEAQQDKSGLPNDRFSAERPEGSISTLTIQRTEQRDSAMYRCASSLAGSTDTQYFGPGTRLTVL.

This clone has a handful of counts. Other nucleotide sequences in the sample specify the same CDR3. This chain connects TRBV9 to TRBJ2-1, with 9 bases fitting TRBD2. The CDR3 is 15 residues long. J lost 1 base, V lost 3 bases, and 2 bases had no gene match. The germline V gene has CDR1 SGDLS and CDR2 YYNGEE. CDR3: CASSASGASYNEQFF. The CDR3 bases are TGTGCCAGCAGCGCTAGCGGGGCTTCCTACAATGAGCAGTTCTTC.

In this sample, this clone turned up once. J is TRBJ1-1 and V is TRBV18; D gene uncertain. The CDR3 covers 13 residues. Trimming took off 3 bases at V and 0 bases at J, with 5 bases between the two ends. CDR1 and CDR2 from the germline V gene are KGHSH and LQKENI. DNA of the CDR3: TGTGCCAGCTCACCGGCTCTGAACACTGAAGCTTTCTTT. Protein sequence: CASSPALNTEAFF.

In its sample, this clone was seen a few times. At one end the junction does not follow the germline gene, possibly because of a read error. The chain uses TRBV7-2 and TRBJ2-7; TRBD2 matches 9 bases. This CDR3 spans 16 amino acids. Germline CDR1 SGHTA, CDR2 FQGNSA. Here the CDR3 DNA reads TGTGCCAGCAGCTCATTAGCCTATAACATAGCGGGAGTCGGACACTTC. It encodes CASSSLAYNIAGVGHF.

This clone has just a few counts. This rearrangement joins TRBV5-4 to TRBJ1-2, with D possibly being TRBD1 (5 bases). V was trimmed by 4 bases and J by 4 bases, leaving 17 bases between them. The length of the CDR3 is 15 residues. Germline V lookup: CDR1 SGHNT, CDR2 YYREEE (reference sequence). CDR3 protein: CASSGRDGQPYGYTF. The CDR3 DNA is TGTGCCAGCAGCGGGAGGGACGGACAACCCTATGGCTACACCTTC.

The sample holds one count of this clone. The gene calls are TRBV6-5 and TRBJ1-2; a weak D match, TRBD1 (6 bases). CDR3 length equals 15 residues. The germline V and J ends were trimmed by 0 bases and 8 bases, with 16 bases remaining between them. Germline V gene sequence: CDR1 MNHEY, CDR2 SVGAGI. The CDR3 DNA is TGTGCCAGCAGTTACTCCACCGGGACAAGGAACGGCTACACCTTC. It encodes CASSYSTGTRNGYTF.

The chain uses TRBV27 and TRBJ1-4, with 8 bases matching TRBD1. The J segment lost 7 bases and the V segment lost 6 bases, leaving 13 bases of the junction unmatched. Germline V gene data show CDR1 as MNHEY and CDR2 as SMNVEV (reference sequence). This CDR3 has 16 amino acids. The CDR3: CASRPSGGQGSEKLFF. Written as DNA, the CDR3 is TGTGCCAGCAGACCATCAGGGGGCCAAGGTAGTGAAAAACTGTTTTTT.

This chain uses TRBV18 with TRBJ2-6; maybe TRBD2 (5 bases). CDR3 length: 21 residues. The V end was cut by 2 bases, the J end by 0 bases, with 23 bases between. Germline V gene sequence: CDR1 KGHSH, CDR2 LQKENI. For the CDR3, the DNA is TGTGCCAGCTCACCATTTCTAGTCCCCCCGGGGTTAGGCTCTGGGGCCAACGTCCTGACTTTC. Encoded protein: CASSPFLVPPGLGSGANVLTF.

The rearrangement links TRBV29-1 to TRBJ2-3; TRBD2 agrees at 11 bases. Trimming at V came to 7 bases and at J to 1 base, leaving 13 bases not matched to a gene. The CDR3 covers 17 residues. Germline assignment: CDR1 SQVTM and CDR2 ANQGSEA. The CDR3 region is CSGEGLAGGVGTDTQYF. The DNA of the CDR3 is TGCAGCGGAGAGGGCCTAGCGGGAGGAGTGGGCACAGATACGCAGTATTTT.

V and J are TRBV30 and TRBJ1-3; the D is unclear. In germline, CDR1 is GTSNPN, CDR2 SVGIG (reference sequence). The CDR3 has 13 residues. Trimming removed 0 bases from V and 2 bases from J, with 5 bases in between. In DNA, the CDR3 is TGTGCCTGGAGTGTATTAACTGGAAACACCATATATTTT. This codes for CAWSVLTGNTIYF.

The CDR3 DNA is TGTGCCAGCAGCCCCGGACAGGGATTCCCTTTGAACACTGAAGCTTTCTTT. Translated: CASSPGQGFPLNTEAFF. V gene TRBV7-2 combines with J gene TRBJ1-1; TRBD1 agrees at 8 bases. From germline, CDR1 is SGHTA and CDR2 FQGNSA. V gave up 5 bases and J gave up 0 bases; unmatched junction bases: 11. This CDR3 is 17 amino acids long.

This clone appeared a few times. The J gene is TRBJ2-1, the V gene TRBV30; possible D gene TRBD2, 5 bases. V was shortened by 8 bases and J by 6 bases, with 17 bases between the two germline ends. The CDR3 is made up of 13 amino acids. The germline V gene has CDR1 GTSNPN and CDR2 SVGIG (reference sequence). The CDR3 nucleotides are TGTGCCGTGAGTCTTGCGCGGGCCAATGAGCAGTTCTTC. Translation gives CAVSLARANEQFF.

This chain's CDR3 is CASARGTEAFF. The CDR3 DNA reads as TGTGCCAGTGCACGGGGGACTGAAGCTTTCTTT. The J gene is TRBJ1-1, the V gene TRBV19; D might be TRBD1 (5 bases). Trimming pared 8 bases from V and 5 bases from J, leaving 9 bases between. The CDR3 has 11 residues. Germline V CDR1 and CDR2: LNHDA, SQIVND (reference sequence).

The chain carries TRBV4-3 and TRBJ2-1, with 10 bases matching TRBD2. The J segment lost 8 bases and the V segment lost 0 bases, leaving 4 bases of the junction unmatched. The germline V gene encodes CDR1 LGHNA and CDR2 YSLEER. The CDR3 contains 15 residues. CDR3: CASSQEFSGRYEQFF. The DNA of the CDR3 is TGCGCCAGCAGCCAAGAGTTTAGCGGGAGGTATGAGCAGTTCTTC.